This T cell receptor beta chain was obtained from a study of blood T cell repertoires in COVID-19. For the study at large: Donors in the United States, Italy and Spain gave samples during acute or convalescent COVID-19.

In the original processing: Amplification from reference gene primers served as the basis for estimated nucleated cell counts. The protocol was immunoSEQ multiplex PCR, while the TCRdb copy is restricted to in-frame clones and leaves out a portion. V, J and clone size reflect that table, while D and trimming were determined from the DNA. The table shows some 50,000 clones, with about 76% occurring only once. Germline V gives CDR1 MGHRA, CDR2 YSYEKL. The CDR3 is 17 amino acids. After removal of 0 bases from V and 7 bases from J, the junction contained 10 bases not matched to a gene. This sequence originates from a human donor with active or convalescent COVID-19. The donor label of this sample is uncertain. The chain links TRBV4-1 to TRBJ2-7; TRBD2 matches 12 bases. The sample comprised peripheral blood. CDR3 sequence (DNA): TGCGCCAGCAGCCAAGATGAGACTAGCGGGAGATTGGGGGAGCAGTACTTC. This translates into CASSQDETSGRLGEQYF.